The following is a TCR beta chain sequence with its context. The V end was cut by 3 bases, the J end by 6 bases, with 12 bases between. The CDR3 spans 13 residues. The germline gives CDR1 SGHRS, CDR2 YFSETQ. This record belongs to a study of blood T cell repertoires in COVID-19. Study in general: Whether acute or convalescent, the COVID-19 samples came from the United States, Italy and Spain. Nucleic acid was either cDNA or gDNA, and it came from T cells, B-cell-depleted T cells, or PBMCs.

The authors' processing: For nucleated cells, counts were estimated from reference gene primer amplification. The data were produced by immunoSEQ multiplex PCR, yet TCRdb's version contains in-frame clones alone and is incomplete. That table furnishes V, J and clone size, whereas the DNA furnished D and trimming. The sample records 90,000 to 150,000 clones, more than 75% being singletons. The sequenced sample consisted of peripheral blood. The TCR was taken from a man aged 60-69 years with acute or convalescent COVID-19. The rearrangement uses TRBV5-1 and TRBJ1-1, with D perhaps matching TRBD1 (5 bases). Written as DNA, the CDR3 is TGCGCCAGCAGCTCTAGTGAGACAGCTGAAGCTTTCTTT. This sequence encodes CASSSSETAEAFF.